The clone carrying this TCR beta chain was seen only a few times. Its matching antigen is unknown. The authors produced TCR alpha and TCR beta cDNA libraries with sample barcodes and UMIs by 5'RACE using constant-segment primers. TCRdb passed the 5' RACE reads through MiXCR, listing each CDR3 protein once. The table includes about 350,000 distinct CDR3 sequences, around an eighth detected once. The data derive from a study of T-cell memory formation after mild COVID-19. As for the study in general: TCR clustering was largely donor specific.

Unmatched junction bases numbered 4, after V lost 0 bases and J lost 2 bases. This CDR3 has 15 amino acids. CDR1 is SGDLS and CDR2 is YYNGEE in the germline V gene. Study observations and caveats: CD4+ contracting clones lay mainly in CM and EM, CD8+ ones in EMRA.

The TCR originated in a man between 18 and 29 years old who had mild COVID-19 (a few samples of this study predate the infection). Cell type and time point are not known. The rearrangement joins TRBV9 to TRBJ2-7, with TRBD1 matching 8 bases. Sample: PBMCs or a T cell subset sorted from them (not recorded which). The CDR3: CASSVGTGITYEQYF. The CDR3 nucleotides read TGTGCCAGCAGCGTAGGGACAGGGATCACCTACGAGCAGTACTTC. The whole variable domain, remainder taken from reference TRBV9 and TRBJ2-7, is DSGVTQTPKHLITATGQRVTLRCSPRSGDLSVYWYQQSLDQGLQFLIQYYNGEERAKGNILERFSAQQFPDLHSELNLSSLELGDSALYFCASSVGTGITYEQYFGPGTRLTVT.